Listed below are T cell receptor beta chains from one sample, sequenced in a study of blood T cell repertoires in COVID-19. Repertoires were generated with immunoSEQ multiplex PCR, while TCRdb's copy carries only in-frame clones and drops some. The repertoire holds 300,000 to 400,000 clones, with 90% as singletons. The sequenced material came from PBMCs or T cells enriched from blood (not recorded which). Source of these receptors: a man in his 60s who had recovered from COVID-19. CDR3s include the opening cysteine and the closing phenylalanine or tryptophan. The D gene is left open where the match is weak. Size tells how often a clone was seen (once, few, many) or the class of an expanded clone, and some rows leave it out.

d_call	v_call	j_call	clone_size	cdr3_length	cdr3_nt	cdr3_aa
.	TRBV4-1	TRBJ1-6	.	12	TGCGCCAGCAGCCAGGGAGGCTCACCCCTCCACTTT	CASSQGGSPLHF
.	TRBV12-5	TRBJ2-5	.	13	TGTGCTAGTGGTTCGGGGGGCGTGGAGACCCAGTACTTC	CASGSGGVETQYF
TRBD1	TRBV14	TRBJ2-1	.	16	TGTGCCAGCAGCCCACAACCGGGACAGGGGGACAATGAGCAGTTCTTC	CASSPQPGQGDNEQFF
.	TRBV6-1	TRBJ2-3	.	15	TGTGCCAGCAGTGAAGCTAGTCGGAGCACAGATACGCAGTATTTT	CASSEASRSTDTQYF
.	TRBV5-4	TRBJ1-6	.	13	TGTGCCAGCAGCGCGGACAGAGATTCACCCCTCCACTTT	CASSADRDSPLHF
TRBD1	TRBV5-4	TRBJ2-1	.	15	TGTGCCAGCAGCAACCGGGACAGGGGAGTCAATGAGCAGTTCTTC	CASSNRDRGVNEQFF
.	TRBV4-1	TRBJ1-1	.	15	TGCGCCAGCAGGCACCAAGTCCAGGGTAACACTGAAGCTTTCTTT	CASRHQVQGNTEAFF
TRBD2	TRBV6-5	TRBJ2-1	.	15	TGTGCCAGCAGTTACAGCGGGGCGCCAGGGAATGAGCAGTTCTTC	CASSYSGAPGNEQFF
TRBD1	TRBV2	TRBJ1-2	.	12	TGTGCCAGCAAACAGGGGGAATATGGCTACACCTTC	CASKQGEYGYTF
TRBD1	TRBV9	TRBJ1-4	.	15	TGTGCCAGCAGCGTCAGGGGGGCAACTAATGAAAAACTGTTTTTT	CASSVRGATNEKLFF
TRBD1	TRBV6-1	TRBJ1-3	.	17	TGTGCCAGCAGTGGCGGGGGCAGGGGGCAATTCGGAAACACCATATATTTT	CASSGGGRGQFGNTIYF
.	TRBV6-5	TRBJ1-5	.	15	TGTGCCAGCAGTACTGACAGTGATAGCAATCAGCCCCAGCATTTT	CASSTDSDSNQPQHF
.	TRBV11-2	TRBJ1-1	.	13	TGTGCCAGCAGCGCGACGCAGGGGTCGGGAGCTTTCTTT	CASSATQGSGAFF
.	TRBV7-2	TRBJ2-2	.	17	TGTGCCAGCAGCCAGCGAACGACAGGCTATAGGGACGGGGAGCTGTTTTTT	CASSQRTTGYRDGELFF
.	TRBV7-2	TRBJ1-1	once	14	TGTGCCAGCAGCTTAGCCCGGGACACCGCTGAAGCTTTCTTT	CASSLARDTAEAFF
TRBD1	TRBV7-9	TRBJ2-7	.	14	TGTGCCAGCAGCCCCCGGGACAGCGAGTTCGAGCAGTACTTC	CASSPRDSEFEQYF
TRBD1	TRBV5-1	TRBJ1-2	.	13	TGCGCCAGCAGCCCGGGGACAGCGTATGGCTACACCTTC	CASSPGTAYGYTF
.	TRBV20-1	TRBJ2-5	once	11	TGCAGAGCAGGGGACCAAGAGACCCAGTACTTC	CRAGDQETQYF
.	TRBV5-6	TRBJ1-1	once	13	TGTGCCAGCAGCTTAGGGGGTCCCACTGAAGCTTTCTTT	CASSLGGPTEAFF
.	TRBV27	TRBJ2-5	.	15	TGTGCCAGCAGTTTTAGCAGGGGGGCACAAGAGACCCAGTACTTC	CASSFSRGAQETQYF
.	TRBV6-2/TRBV6-3	TRBJ2-1	.	14	TGTGCCAGCAGTCCCGTGAGCGCCGGCAATGAGCAGTTCTTC	CASSPVSAGNEQFF
.	TRBV29-1	TRBJ2-3	.	12	TGCAGCGTTGAAGATCTCGCAGATACGCAGTATTTT	CSVEDLADTQYF
.	TRBV5-4	TRBJ2-3	.	13	TGTGCCAGCAGCGGGCCCGGGGCAGATACGCAGTATTTT	CASSGPGADTQYF
TRBD2	TRBV4-2	TRBJ2-1	.	15	TGTGCCAGCAGCCAAGACACTAGCGGGCTTGATGAGCAGTTCTTC	CASSQDTSGLDEQFF
TRBD2	TRBV6-2/TRBV6-3	TRBJ2-1	few	15	TGTGCCAGCAGTTCGACTAGCTCTCCCTACAATGAGCAGTTCTTC	CASSSTSSPYNEQFF
TRBD1	TRBV5-1	TRBJ1-4	.	14	TGCGCCAGCAGCTTGGGGACAGGGGTAGGAAAACTGTTTTTT	CASSLGTGVGKLFF
TRBD1	TRBV4-1	TRBJ2-3	.	16	TGCGCCAGCAGCCAGGATATACAGGGGGCAACAGATACGCAGTATTTT	CASSQDIQGATDTQYF